This T cell receptor (beta chain) is drawn from a study of shared clonotypes between healthy human individuals. Across the study: Per-donor plates numbered three CD4 naive, three CD4 memory, two CD8 naive and one CD8 memory.

Points from the study as a whole: With few donors, the genetic and exposure-history diversity represented was limited. Shared clonotypes: 4.5% to 6% naive CD4, around 4% naive CD8, 2.3% memory CD4, roughly 0.4% memory CD8.

Caucasian adults residing in Nashville, Tennessee made up all the donors. Assay used: immunoSEQ multiplex PCR; TCRdb lists only in-frame clones, some missing. The repertoire holds roughly 2.5 million clones, approximately 94% seen once, with around 0.14% in the top ten. In regard to this clone: What it recognizes is unknown.

This sequence was found in a man between 18 and 29 years old in good health. Material: naive CD4+ T cells sorted from blood. Subset of the sample: CD45RA+ positively selected.

CDR3 in DNA: TGCGCCAGCAGCAAAACAGTCACCGGGGAGCTGTTTTTT. The encoded protein is CASSKTVTGELFF. V gene TRBV4-1 combines with J gene TRBJ2-2; the D is unclear. V dropped 5 bases and J dropped 4 bases, with 8 bases sitting between them. The CDR3 spans 13 residues. CDR1 is MGHRA, CDR2 YSYEKL, per germline.